This entry is about one TCR beta chain. Germline V gene sequence: CDR1 SGHAT, CDR2 FQNNGV. V gave up 3 bases and J gave up 2 bases, with 8 bases separating them. The CDR3 consists of 13 residues. Libraries were prepared by immunoSEQ multiplex PCR; TCRdb keeps only in-frame clonotypes and omits some of them. The table records 130,000 or so clones, just under 95% of them present only once. The sample is drawn from a study of control samples from healthy donors and cancer patients. The source is a man aged 18 to 29 in good health. Sequenced: blood. V usage is TRBV11-2 and J usage is TRBJ2-7; no clear D gene. DNA of the CDR3: TGTGCCAGCAGCTTCCACGGAGCCTACGAGCAGTACTTC. This encodes CASSFHGAYEQYF.